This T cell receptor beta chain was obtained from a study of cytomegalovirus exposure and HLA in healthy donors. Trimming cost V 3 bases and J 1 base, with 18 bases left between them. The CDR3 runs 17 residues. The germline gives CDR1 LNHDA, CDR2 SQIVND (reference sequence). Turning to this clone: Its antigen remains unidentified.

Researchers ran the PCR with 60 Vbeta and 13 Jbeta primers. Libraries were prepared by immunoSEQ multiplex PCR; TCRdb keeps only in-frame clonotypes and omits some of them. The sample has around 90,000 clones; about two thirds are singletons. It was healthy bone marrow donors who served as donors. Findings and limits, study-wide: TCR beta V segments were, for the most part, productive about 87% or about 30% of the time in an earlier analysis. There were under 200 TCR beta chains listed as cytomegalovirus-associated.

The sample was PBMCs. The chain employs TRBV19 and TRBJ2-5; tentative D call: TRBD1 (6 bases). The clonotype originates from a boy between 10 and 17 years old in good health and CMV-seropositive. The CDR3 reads CASSIRQDLLVQETQYF. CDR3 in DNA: TGTGCCAGTAGTATCCGACAGGACCTACTAGTCCAAGAGACCCAGTACTTC. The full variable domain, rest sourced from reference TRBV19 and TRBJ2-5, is DGGITQSPKYLFRKEGQNVTLSCEQNLNHDAMYWYRQDPGQGLRLIYYSQIVNDFQKGDIAEGYSVSREKKESFPLTVTSAQKNPTAFYLCASSIRQDLLVQETQYFGPGTRLLVL.